These T cell receptor beta chains were read from a single sample in a study of T cell changes during pregnancy in multiple sclerosis. Data came from immunoSEQ multiplex PCR; TCRdb stores just in-frame clones and leaves some out. The data show tens of thousands of clones, with around nine tenths seen just once and about 12% held by the top ten. This sample comprised CD8+ T cells from peripheral blood mononuclear cells, obtained in the first trimester of pregnancy. These receptor sequences come from a female donor in good health, enrolled as a control in a pregnancy study. Each CDR3 is given with its conserved first and last residue. Each record gives: J gene, clone size, V gene, D gene, CDR3 protein, CDR3 DNA. The D gene is left open where the match is weak. Not all rows give a size; the values are once, few, many and, for expanded clones, a class.

TRBJ1-2,.,TRBV4-1,TRBD1,CASSQDIVGTGYGYTF,TGCGCCAGCAGCCAAGATATAGTCGGGACAGGGTATGGCTACACCTTC
TRBJ2-1,.,TRBV2,.,CASRYSEGANEQFF,TGTGCCAGCAGGTATAGCGAGGGAGCCAATGAGCAGTTCTTC
TRBJ1-4,.,TRBV6-5,TRBD1,CASRTGLTNEKLFF,TGTGCCAGCAGGACAGGGTTGACTAATGAAAAACTGTTTTTT
TRBJ1-1,.,TRBV19,TRBD1,CASTARRGQNTEAFF,TGTGCCAGCACCGCCCGAAGGGGGCAGAACACTGAAGCTTTCTTT
TRBJ2-7,few,TRBV5-1,TRBD1,CASSPGTGTYEQYF,TGCGCCAGCAGCCCCGGGACAGGGACCTACGAGCAGTACTTC
TRBJ2-3,.,TRBV4-2,.,CASSQATSGSDTQYF,TGTGCCAGCAGCCAAGCTACCAGCGGGTCCGATACGCAGTATTTT
TRBJ2-1,.,TRBV19,.,CASSTLANEQFF,TGTGCCAGTAGTACCCTGGCAAATGAGCAGTTCTTC
TRBJ1-1,.,TRBV28,.,CASVPTPENTEAFF,TGTGCCAGCGTTCCAACTCCTGAGAACACTGAAGCTTTCTTT
TRBJ2-7,.,TRBV19,.,CASSIGGGASSYEQYF,TGTGCCAGTAGTATAGGAGGCGGGGCGAGCTCCTACGAGCAGTACTTC
TRBJ2-7,.,TRBV11-3,.,CASSPARGTGEQYF,TGTGCCAGCAGCCCTGCTCGGGGGACGGGGGAGCAGTACTTC
TRBJ2-1,.,TRBV25-1,.,CASREGGNEQFF,TGTGCCAGCAGGGAAGGAGGCAATGAGCAGTTCTTC
TRBJ2-6,.,TRBV11-2,.,CASSLAVGALPGANVLTF,TGTGCCAGCAGCTTAGCGGTGGGGGCCCTACCGGGGGCCAACGTCCTGACTTTC
TRBJ1-1,.,TRBV27,.,CASSLSSTNTEAFF,TGTGCCAGCAGTTTATCGAGTACGAACACTGAAGCTTTCTTT
TRBJ2-1,.,TRBV27,.,CASSVLIQGIEEQFF,TGTGCCAGCAGTGTCCTCATACAGGGAATTGAGGAGCAGTTCTTC
TRBJ1-2,.,TRBV5-1,.,CASSGLRQGSLAAYGYTF,TGCGCCAGCAGCGGGCTCCGGCAGGGGAGTTTGGCTGCCTATGGCTACACCTTC